The sequence of this TCR beta chain was determined in a study of vaccination effects on CD4 cells after COVID-19. To note about this clone: Its antigen is unidentified.

The CDR3 sequence is 16 residues long. V shed 0 bases and J shed 0 bases, with 11 bases lying between them. In germline, CDR1 is LGHDT, CDR2 YNNKEL (reference sequence). Profiled with immunoSEQ multiplex PCR; TCRdb holds only in-frame clones, not every one. Of roughly 31,000 clones detected, roughly 70% appear once; the ten largest clones hold 3.8%. The authors isolated CD4+ T cells after about 10 days of culture. The clonotype was recovered from a human donor who received a COVID-19 vaccine. The sample was CD4+ T cells from PBMCs cultured without peptide, taken before COVID-19 vaccination. This rearrangement joins TRBV3-1 (or the pseudogene TRBV3-2) to TRBJ1-2, with a weak D call TRBD1 (5 bases). The CDR3: CASSQEWQGANYGYTF. As DNA, the CDR3 is TGTGCCAGCAGCCAAGAGTGGCAGGGAGCTAACTATGGCTACACCTTC.